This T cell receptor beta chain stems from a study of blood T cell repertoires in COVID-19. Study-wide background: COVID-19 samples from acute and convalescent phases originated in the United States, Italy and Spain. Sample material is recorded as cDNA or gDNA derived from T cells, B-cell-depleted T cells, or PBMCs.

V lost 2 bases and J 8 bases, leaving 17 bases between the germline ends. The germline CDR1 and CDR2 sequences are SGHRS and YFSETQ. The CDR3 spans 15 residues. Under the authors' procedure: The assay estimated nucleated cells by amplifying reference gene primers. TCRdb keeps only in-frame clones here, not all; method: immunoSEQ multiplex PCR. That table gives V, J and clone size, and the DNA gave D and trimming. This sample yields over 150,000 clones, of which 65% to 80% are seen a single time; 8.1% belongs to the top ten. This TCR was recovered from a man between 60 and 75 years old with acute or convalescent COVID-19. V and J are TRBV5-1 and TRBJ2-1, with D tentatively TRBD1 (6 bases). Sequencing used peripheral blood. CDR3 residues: CASSFPTGLRYEQFF. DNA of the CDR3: TGCGCCAGCAGCTTTCCGACAGGATTAAGGTATGAGCAGTTCTTC.